These T cell receptor beta chains were read from a single sample in a study of response to subunit inactivated influenza vaccine. TCRdb re-derived calls from the RT-PCR reads in MiXCR, one entry per CDR3 protein. The sample yields some 500,000 distinct CDR3 sequences, roughly 25% seen once. The sequencing used CD4+ T cells sorted from PBMCs, collected more than 4 days after vaccination. The receptors derive from a middle-aged man who received an inactivated influenza vaccine. The CDR3 runs from the conserved cysteine through the conserved F or W. The order of the fields is D gene, clone size, V gene, J gene, CDR3 length, CDR3 DNA, CDR3 protein. D genes are given only for firm matches. Only part of the rows carry a size: once, few, many, or a class if the clone is expanded.

d_gene: -; abundance: -; v_gene: TRBV18; j_gene: TRBJ2-7; len: 15; CDR3nt: TGTGCCAGCTCACCGGCCGGCAGACCCTCCTACGAGCAGTACTTC; CDR3aa: CASSPAGRPSYEQYF
d_gene: -; abundance: few; v_gene: TRBV29-1; j_gene: TRBJ1-5; len: 13; CDR3nt: TGCAGCCCGAAGGGGTTGATAAATCAGCCCCAGCATTTT; CDR3aa: CSPKGLINQPQHF
d_gene: -; abundance: -; v_gene: TRBV18; j_gene: TRBJ2-1; len: 16; CDR3nt: TGTGCCAGCTCACCACCTGGGGGGAGTAGCAACAATGAGCAGTTCTTC; CDR3aa: CASSPPGGSSNNEQFF
d_gene: TRBD1; abundance: -; v_gene: TRBV6-4; j_gene: TRBJ2-3; len: 13; CDR3nt: TGTGCCAGCAGAAGTACAGGGGAGCGGACGCAGTATTTT; CDR3aa: CASRSTGERTQYF
d_gene: -; abundance: few; v_gene: TRBV7-2; j_gene: TRBJ2-5; len: 13; CDR3nt: TGTGCCAGCAGCGTCACCCCCGGAGAGACCCAGTACTTC; CDR3aa: CASSVTPGETQYF
d_gene: -; abundance: few; v_gene: TRBV5-1; j_gene: TRBJ1-1; len: 14; CDR3nt: TGCGCCAGCAGCTCCGAGATCCGGAACACTGAAGCTTTCTTT; CDR3aa: CASSSEIRNTEAFF
d_gene: TRBD1; abundance: -; v_gene: TRBV7-2; j_gene: TRBJ1-2; len: 14; CDR3nt: TGTGCCAGCAACCCGGACAGGGGTGTGTATGGCTACACCTTC; CDR3aa: CASNPDRGVYGYTF
d_gene: TRBD2; abundance: once; v_gene: TRBV7-2; j_gene: TRBJ2-4; len: 16; CDR3nt: TGTGCCAGCAGTCCCGCCGGGAGGGCTCGACGGAACATTCAGTACTTC; CDR3aa: CASSPAGRARRNIQYF
d_gene: TRBD2; abundance: -; v_gene: TRBV20-1; j_gene: TRBJ2-7; len: 14; CDR3nt: TGCAGTGCTAGAGATAGCGGGACCGCCTACGAGCAGTACTTC; CDR3aa: CSARDSGTAYEQYF
d_gene: -; abundance: -; v_gene: TRBV20-1; j_gene: TRBJ2-1; len: 13; CDR3nt: TGCAGTGGAGACAGGCGCACCGACAATGAGCAGTTCTTC; CDR3aa: CSGDRRTDNEQFF
d_gene: -; abundance: few; v_gene: TRBV20-1; j_gene: TRBJ2-7; len: 14; CDR3nt: TGCAGTGCTAGTGATGGGGGCCTCCTGGGAGAGCAGTACTTC; CDR3aa: CSASDGGLLGEQYF
d_gene: -; abundance: few; v_gene: TRBV3-1; j_gene: TRBJ2-1; len: 15; CDR3nt: TGTGCCAGCTCCCTCACTTGGGACCCCAACAATGAGCAGTTCTTC; CDR3aa: CASSLTWDPNNEQFF
d_gene: -; abundance: few; v_gene: TRBV7-8; j_gene: TRBJ2-3; len: 16; CDR3nt: TGTGCCAGCAGCTTAGGGGGTGGGGGCTACCCAGATACGCAGTATTTT; CDR3aa: CASSLGGGGYPDTQYF
d_gene: TRBD1; abundance: -; v_gene: TRBV5-1; j_gene: TRBJ2-7; len: 15; CDR3nt: TGCGCCAGCAGCTTGCGACAGGGGAGAGCCTACGAGCAGTACTTC; CDR3aa: CASSLRQGRAYEQYF
d_gene: -; abundance: few; v_gene: TRBV20-1; j_gene: TRBJ2-7; len: 12; CDR3nt: TGCAGTGCTAGGGTTCTTTTTTACGAGCAGTACTTC; CDR3aa: CSARVLFYEQYF
d_gene: -; abundance: -; v_gene: TRBV20-1; j_gene: TRBJ2-7; len: 17; CDR3nt: TGCACCCACCTCTCGGAACGGGGTAGCGCCGACTCCTACGAGCAGTACTTC; CDR3aa: CTHLSERGSADSYEQYF
d_gene: TRBD1; abundance: -; v_gene: TRBV10-3; j_gene: TRBJ2-3; len: 15; CDR3nt: TGTGCCATCAGTGGCAGGGGGAGCGGCACAGATACGCAGTATTTT; CDR3aa: CAISGRGSGTDTQYF
d_gene: TRBD1; abundance: few; v_gene: TRBV12-3/TRBV12-4; j_gene: TRBJ2-5; len: 14; CDR3nt: TGTGCCAGCAGCGCAAGGGACAGGGTTGAGACCCAGTACTTC; CDR3aa: CASSARDRVETQYF
d_gene: TRBD2; abundance: few; v_gene: TRBV12-3/TRBV12-4; j_gene: TRBJ2-3; len: 13; CDR3nt: TGTGCCAACCGACTAGCGGGGACAGATACGCAGTATTTT; CDR3aa: CANRLAGTDTQYF
d_gene: TRBD1; abundance: many; v_gene: TRBV12-3/TRBV12-4; j_gene: TRBJ1-2; len: 15; CDR3nt: TGTGCCAGCAGTTTGTCCGGGACAGCTTCCTATGGCTACACCTTC; CDR3aa: CASSLSGTASYGYTF
d_gene: -; abundance: few; v_gene: TRBV29-1; j_gene: TRBJ2-1; len: 12; CDR3nt: TGCAGCGTTGAGGGGGATACCAATGAGCAGTTCTTC; CDR3aa: CSVEGDTNEQFF
d_gene: -; abundance: -; v_gene: TRBV7-2; j_gene: TRBJ1-2; len: 13; CDR3nt: TGTGCCAGCAGCTTACCAGGGCTTAACAGCTACACCTTC; CDR3aa: CASSLPGLNSYTF